The rows below give T cell receptor beta chains drawn from one sample of a study of T cell changes during pregnancy in multiple sclerosis. Measured with immunoSEQ multiplex PCR; TCRdb has only the in-frame clones, and not every one. The repertoire has about 38,000 clones, more than 85% of them found once; the top ten carry approximately 8.3%. The specimen was CD8+ T cells from peripheral blood mononuclear cells, collected in the third trimester of pregnancy. These receptors were obtained from a female donor with multiple sclerosis, enrolled in a pregnancy study. The CDR3 runs from the conserved cysteine through the conserved F or W. D genes are given only for firm matches. Size tells how often a clone was seen (once, few, many) or the class of an expanded clone, and some rows leave it out.

j_call | clone_size | cdr3_length | v_call | d_call | cdr3_aa | cdr3_nt
TRBJ1-1 | . | 14 | TRBV6-5 | . | CASSYGRVPTEAFF | TGTGCCAGCAGTTACGGCAGGGTACCCACTGAAGCTTTCTTT
TRBJ2-3 | . | 13 | TRBV6-6 | . | CASSWSGEDTQYF | TGTGCCAGCAGTTGGTCGGGGGAGGATACGCAGTATTTT
TRBJ1-5 | . | 13 | TRBV19 | . | CASSIARIQPQHF | TGTGCCAGTAGTATCGCGCGGATCCAGCCCCAGCATTTT
TRBJ2-7 | . | 14 | TRBV6-5 | . | CASSPDFSSYEQYF | TGTGCCAGCAGTCCGGACTTTAGCTCCTACGAGCAGTACTTC
TRBJ1-4 | . | 17 | TRBV23-1 | TRBD1 | CASSQWGTGVANEKLFF | TGCGCCAGCAGTCAATGGGGGACAGGGGTGGCTAATGAAAAACTGTTTTTT
TRBJ2-7 | once | 15 | TRBV4-1 | . | CASSPLTGGPYEQYF | TGCGCCAGCAGCCCTTTGACGGGGGGCCCCTACGAGCAGTACTTC
TRBJ2-7 | . | 14 | TRBV5-6 | . | CASSLGSDSYEQYF | TGTGCCAGCAGCTTGGGGTCAGACTCCTACGAGCAGTACTTC
TRBJ2-7 | . | 13 | TRBV7-6 | . | CASSLVSGDEQYF | TGTGCCAGCAGCTTAGTTAGCGGAGACGAGCAGTACTTC
TRBJ1-5 | . | 15 | TRBV7-2 | . | CASSWGVDSNQPQHF | TGTGCCAGCAGCTGGGGGGTTGATAGCAATCAGCCCCAGCATTTT
TRBJ2-7 | . | 14 | TRBV9 | . | CASSATGQVYEQYF | TGTGCCAGCAGCGCAACCGGACAAGTCTACGAGCAGTACTTC
TRBJ2-1 | . | 16 | TRBV27 | TRBD2 | CASSRGTSGAYNEQFF | TGTGCCAGCAGTCGCGGGACTAGCGGGGCCTACAATGAGCAGTTCTTC
TRBJ1-1 | . | 14 | TRBV6-5 | . | CASSDQGLGTEAFF | TGTGCCAGCAGTGATCAGGGGCTGGGCACTGAAGCTTTCTTT
TRBJ1-2 | . | 12 | TRBV7-9 | . | CASSAALYGYTF | TGTGCCAGCAGCGCGGCCCTCTATGGCTACACCTTC
TRBJ1-4 | . | 13 | TRBV19 | TRBD1 | CASSTGGNEKLFF | TGTGCCAGTAGTACAGGGGGCAATGAAAAACTGTTTTTT
TRBJ2-1 | . | 14 | TRBV7-4 | . | CASSLANSVHEQFF | TGTGCCAGCAGCTTAGCGAATAGCGTCCATGAGCAGTTCTTC
TRBJ1-1 | . | 11 | TRBV6-1 | . | CASSMNTEAFF | TGTGCCAGCAGCATGAACACTGAAGCTTTCTTT
TRBJ2-3 | . | 12 | TRBV5-1 | . | CASSFDSDTQYF | TGCGCCAGCAGCTTCGACTCAGATACGCAGTATTTT
TRBJ2-7 | . | 15 | TRBV7-8 | . | CASSPLVGDAYEQYF | TGTGCCAGCTCCCCATTGGTAGGGGATGCCTACGAGCAGTACTTC
TRBJ1-2 | . | 16 | TRBV7-9 | . | CASSSNRVLLGYGYTF | TGTGCCAGCAGCTCCAACAGGGTCCTCTTGGGCTATGGCTACACCTTC
TRBJ1-2 | . | 12 | TRBV29-1 | . | CSVGRGEDGYTF | TGCAGCGTTGGGCGGGGGGAGGATGGCTACACCTTC
TRBJ2-3 | . | 13 | TRBV19 | . | CATTSGGADTQYF | TGTGCCACCACTTCTGGAGGGGCTGATACGCAGTATTTT
TRBJ1-1 | . | 15 | TRBV9 | TRBD1 | CASSVTGTGRGGTFF | TGTGCCAGCAGCGTAACCGGGACAGGAAGGGGTGGAACTTTCTTT
TRBJ2-7 | . | 14 | TRBV9 | . | CASSGTDVSYEQYF | TGTGCCAGCAGCGGGACAGACGTCTCCTACGAGCAGTACTTC
TRBJ1-4 | . | 14 | TRBV7-6 | TRBD1 | CASSRDRRGEKLFF | TGTGCCAGCAGCCGGGACAGGAGGGGGGAAAAACTGTTTTTT
TRBJ2-3 | . | 16 | TRBV5-6 | TRBD2 | CASSLGTSGAMHTQYF | TGTGCCAGCAGCTTGGGGACTAGCGGGGCCATGCATACGCAGTATTTT
TRBJ1-2 | . | 12 | TRBV29-1 | TRBD1 | CSVSGTVYGYTF | TGCAGCGTTTCCGGGACAGTCTATGGCTACACCTTC
TRBJ1-2 | once | 13 | TRBV6-6 | TRBD1 | CASSYPDRDGYTF | TGTGCCAGCAGTTACCCGGACAGGGATGGCTACACCTTC
TRBJ2-7 | once | 14 | TRBV7-6 | TRBD2 | CASSPNSGGPEQYF | TGTGCCAGCAGCCCCAATAGCGGGGGCCCCGAGCAGTACTTC
TRBJ1-2 | . | 15 | TRBV5-1 | TRBD1 | CASSGGVGQLFGYTF | TGCGCCAGCAGCGGGGGCGTGGGACAGTTGTTTGGCTACACCTTC
TRBJ1-1 | . | 11 | TRBV20-1 | . | CSASFGGEAFF | TGCAGTGCTAGCTTCGGGGGGGAAGCTTTCTTT
TRBJ2-2 | . | 15 | TRBV9 | TRBD1 | CASSEGQGMPGELFF | TGTGCCAGCAGCGAGGGACAGGGCATGCCCGGGGAGCTGTTTTTT
TRBJ2-3 | once | 17 | TRBV9 | . | CASSVAGTASSTDTQYF | TGTGCCAGCAGCGTAGCCGGGACTGCCTCTAGCACAGATACGCAGTATTTT
TRBJ2-4 | . | 13 | TRBV15 | . | CATSRAQGNIQYF | TGTGCCACCAGCAGAGCACAGGGAAACATTCAGTACTTC
TRBJ1-2 | . | 12 | TRBV27 | . | CASQTRGYGYTF | TGTGCCAGCCAGACCCGGGGCTATGGCTACACCTTC
TRBJ2-3 | . | 21 | TRBV29-1 | TRBD2 | CSVEFRTPQAGAGGREDTQYF | TGCAGCGTTGAGTTTAGGACTCCCCAAGCGGGAGCGGGGGGGCGGGAAGATACGCAGTATTTT
TRBJ2-7 | once | 15 | TRBV2 | . | CASSEALGGYYEQYF | TGTGCCAGCAGTGAAGCTTTAGGGGGTTACTACGAGCAGTACTTC
TRBJ2-7 | . | 14 | TRBV4-2 | . | CASSQDRSSYEQYF | TGTGCCAGCAGCCAAGATCGCAGTTCCTACGAGCAGTACTTC